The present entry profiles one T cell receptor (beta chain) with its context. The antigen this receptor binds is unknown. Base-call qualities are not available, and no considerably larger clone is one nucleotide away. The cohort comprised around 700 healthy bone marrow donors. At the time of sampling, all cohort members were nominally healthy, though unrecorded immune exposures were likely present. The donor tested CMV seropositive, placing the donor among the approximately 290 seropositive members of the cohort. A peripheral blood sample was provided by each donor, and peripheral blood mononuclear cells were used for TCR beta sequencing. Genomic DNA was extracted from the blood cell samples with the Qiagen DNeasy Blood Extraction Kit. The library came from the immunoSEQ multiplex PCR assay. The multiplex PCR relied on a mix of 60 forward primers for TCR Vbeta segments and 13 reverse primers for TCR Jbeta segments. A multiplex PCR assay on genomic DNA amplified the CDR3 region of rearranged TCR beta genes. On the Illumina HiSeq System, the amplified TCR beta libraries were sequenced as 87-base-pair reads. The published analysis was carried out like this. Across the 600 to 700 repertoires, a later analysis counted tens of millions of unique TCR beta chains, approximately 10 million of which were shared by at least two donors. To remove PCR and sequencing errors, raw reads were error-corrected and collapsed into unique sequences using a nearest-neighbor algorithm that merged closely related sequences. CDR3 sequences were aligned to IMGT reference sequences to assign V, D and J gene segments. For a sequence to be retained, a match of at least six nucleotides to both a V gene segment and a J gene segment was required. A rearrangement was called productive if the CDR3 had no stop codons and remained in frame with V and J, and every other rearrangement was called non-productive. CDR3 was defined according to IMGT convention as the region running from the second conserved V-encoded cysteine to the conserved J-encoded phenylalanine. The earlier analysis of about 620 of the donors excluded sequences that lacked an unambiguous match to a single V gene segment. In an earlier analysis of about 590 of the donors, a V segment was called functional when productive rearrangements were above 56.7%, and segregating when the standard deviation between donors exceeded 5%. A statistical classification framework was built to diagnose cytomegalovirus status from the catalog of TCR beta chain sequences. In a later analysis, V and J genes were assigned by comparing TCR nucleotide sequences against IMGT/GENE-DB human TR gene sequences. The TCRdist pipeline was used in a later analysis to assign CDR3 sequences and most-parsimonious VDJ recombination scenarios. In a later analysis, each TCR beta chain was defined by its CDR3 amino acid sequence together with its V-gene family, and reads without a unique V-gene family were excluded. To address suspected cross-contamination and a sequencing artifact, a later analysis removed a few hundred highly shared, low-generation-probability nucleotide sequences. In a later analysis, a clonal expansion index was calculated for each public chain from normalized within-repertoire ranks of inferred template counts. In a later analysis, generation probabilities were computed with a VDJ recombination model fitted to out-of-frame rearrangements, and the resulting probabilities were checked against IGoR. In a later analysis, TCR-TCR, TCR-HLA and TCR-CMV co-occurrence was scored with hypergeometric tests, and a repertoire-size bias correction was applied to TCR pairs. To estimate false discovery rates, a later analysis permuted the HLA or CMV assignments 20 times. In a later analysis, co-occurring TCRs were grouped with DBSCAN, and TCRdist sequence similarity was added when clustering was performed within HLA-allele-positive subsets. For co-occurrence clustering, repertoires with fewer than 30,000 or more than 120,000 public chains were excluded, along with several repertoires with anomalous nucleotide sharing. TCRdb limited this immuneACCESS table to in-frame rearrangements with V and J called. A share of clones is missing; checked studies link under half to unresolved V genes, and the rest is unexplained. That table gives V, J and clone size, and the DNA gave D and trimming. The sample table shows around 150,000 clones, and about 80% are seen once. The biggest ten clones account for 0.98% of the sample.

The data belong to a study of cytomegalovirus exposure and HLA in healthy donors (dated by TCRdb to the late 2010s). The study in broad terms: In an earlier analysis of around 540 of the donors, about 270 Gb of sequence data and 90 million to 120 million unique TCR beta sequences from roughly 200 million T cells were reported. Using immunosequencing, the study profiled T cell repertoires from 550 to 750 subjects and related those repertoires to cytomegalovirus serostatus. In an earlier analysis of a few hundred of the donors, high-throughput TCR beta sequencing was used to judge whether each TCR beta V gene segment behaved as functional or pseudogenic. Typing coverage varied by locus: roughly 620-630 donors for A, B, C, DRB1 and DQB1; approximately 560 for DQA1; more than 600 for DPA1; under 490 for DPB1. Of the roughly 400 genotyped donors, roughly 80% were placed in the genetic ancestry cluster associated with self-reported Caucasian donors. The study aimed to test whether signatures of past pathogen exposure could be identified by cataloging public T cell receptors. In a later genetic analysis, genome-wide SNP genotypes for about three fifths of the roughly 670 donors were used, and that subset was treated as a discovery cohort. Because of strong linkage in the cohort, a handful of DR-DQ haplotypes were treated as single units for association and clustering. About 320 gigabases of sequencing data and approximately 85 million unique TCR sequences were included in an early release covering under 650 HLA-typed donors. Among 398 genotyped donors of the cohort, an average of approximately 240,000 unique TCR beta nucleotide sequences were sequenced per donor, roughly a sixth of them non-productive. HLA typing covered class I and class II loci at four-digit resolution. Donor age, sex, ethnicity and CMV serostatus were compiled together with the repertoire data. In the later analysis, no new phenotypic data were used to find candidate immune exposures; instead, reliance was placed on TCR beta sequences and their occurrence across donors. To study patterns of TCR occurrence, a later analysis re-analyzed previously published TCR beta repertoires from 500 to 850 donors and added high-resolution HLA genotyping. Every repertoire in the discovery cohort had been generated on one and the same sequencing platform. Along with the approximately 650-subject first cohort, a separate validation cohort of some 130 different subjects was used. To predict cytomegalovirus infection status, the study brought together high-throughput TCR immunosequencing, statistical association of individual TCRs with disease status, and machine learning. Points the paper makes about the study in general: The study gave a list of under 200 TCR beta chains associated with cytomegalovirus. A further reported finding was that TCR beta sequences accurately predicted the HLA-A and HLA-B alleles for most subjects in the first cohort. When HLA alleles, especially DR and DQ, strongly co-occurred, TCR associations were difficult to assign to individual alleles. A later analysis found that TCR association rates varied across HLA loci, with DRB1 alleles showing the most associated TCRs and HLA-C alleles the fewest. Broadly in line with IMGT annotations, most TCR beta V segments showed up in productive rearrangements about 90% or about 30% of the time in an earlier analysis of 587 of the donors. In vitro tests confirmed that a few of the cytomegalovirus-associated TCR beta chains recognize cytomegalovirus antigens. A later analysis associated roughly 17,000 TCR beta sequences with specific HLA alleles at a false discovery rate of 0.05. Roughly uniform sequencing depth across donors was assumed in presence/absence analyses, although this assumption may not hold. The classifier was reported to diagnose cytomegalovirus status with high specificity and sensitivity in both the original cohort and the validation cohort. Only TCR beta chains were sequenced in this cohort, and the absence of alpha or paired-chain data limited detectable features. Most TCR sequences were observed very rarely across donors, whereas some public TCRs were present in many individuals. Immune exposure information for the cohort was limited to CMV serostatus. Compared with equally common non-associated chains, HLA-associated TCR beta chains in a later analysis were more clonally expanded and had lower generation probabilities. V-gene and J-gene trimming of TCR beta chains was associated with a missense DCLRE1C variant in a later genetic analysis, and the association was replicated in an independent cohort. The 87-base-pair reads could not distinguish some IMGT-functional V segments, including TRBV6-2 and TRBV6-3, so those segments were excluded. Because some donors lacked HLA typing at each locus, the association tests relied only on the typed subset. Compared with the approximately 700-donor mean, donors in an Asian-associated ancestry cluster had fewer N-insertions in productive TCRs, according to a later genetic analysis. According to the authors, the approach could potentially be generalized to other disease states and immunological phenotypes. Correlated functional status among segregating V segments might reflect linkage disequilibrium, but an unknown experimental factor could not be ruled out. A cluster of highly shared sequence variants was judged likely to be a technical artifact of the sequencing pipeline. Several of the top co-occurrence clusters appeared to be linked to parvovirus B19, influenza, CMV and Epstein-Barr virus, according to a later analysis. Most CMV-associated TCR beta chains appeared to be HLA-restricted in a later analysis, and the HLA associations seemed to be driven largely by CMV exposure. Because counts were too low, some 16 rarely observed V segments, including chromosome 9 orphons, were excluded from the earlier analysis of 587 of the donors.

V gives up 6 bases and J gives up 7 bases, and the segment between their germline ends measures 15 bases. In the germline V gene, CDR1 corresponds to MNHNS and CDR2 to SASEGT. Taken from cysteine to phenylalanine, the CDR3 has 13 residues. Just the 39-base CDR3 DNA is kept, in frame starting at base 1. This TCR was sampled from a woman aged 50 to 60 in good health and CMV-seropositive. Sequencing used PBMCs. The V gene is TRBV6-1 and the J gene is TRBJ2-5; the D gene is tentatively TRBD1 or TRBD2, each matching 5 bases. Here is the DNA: TGTGCCAGCAGCGAACAGGAGGCCGGGACCCAGTACTTC. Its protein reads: CASSEQEAGTQYF.